A selection of T cell receptor beta chains follows, all from one sample in a study of T cell repertoires in aging, cancer and after chemotherapy. TCRdb recomputed calls from the multiplex PCR reads with MiXCR, one row per CDR3 protein. The table shows about 11,000 distinct CDR3 sequences, with 25% to 35% occurring only once. Specimen: blood. These receptors came from a human donor in good health. Each CDR3 is given with its conserved first and last residue. D genes are given only for firm matches. Some rows mark clone size as missing; the rest say once, few, many or name a class of expanded clone.

J,D,V,size,DNA,CDR3
TRBJ2-3,TRBD2,TRBV6-5,NA,TGTGCCAGCAGTTCTCGGACTAGCGGGGCTTTCACAGATACGCAGTATTTT,CASSSRTSGAFTDTQYF
TRBJ1-4,TRBD1,TRBV30,NA,TGTGCCTGGAGTGTAAGGGACAGGTTGAATGAAAAACTGTTTTTT,CAWSVRDRLNEKLFF
TRBJ2-7,NA,TRBV18,NA,TGTGCCAGCTGCGAGGGGGCGGGAGCCTCTCCCTACGAGCAGTACTTC,CASCEGAGASPYEQYF
TRBJ1-5,TRBD1,TRBV5-1,few,TGCGCCAGCAGCTTGGGGGACAGGGCCAATCAGCCCCAGCATTTT,CASSLGDRANQPQHF
TRBJ2-7,NA,TRBV7-2,few,TGTGCCAGCAGCTTAGACCCCTTTTACCTCTACGAGCAGTACTTC,CASSLDPFYLYEQYF
TRBJ2-7,NA,TRBV6-6,NA,TGTGCCAGCAGTTACCTGACCAACCCCCCCTACGAGCAGTACTTC,CASSYLTNPPYEQYF
TRBJ2-1,NA,TRBV6-5,NA,TGTGCCAGCAGTTACTCGCGGTTCAGGCGGGCGCCTGAGCAGTTCTTC,CASSYSRFRRAPEQFF
TRBJ2-2,TRBD1,TRBV7-3,few,TGTGCCAGCAGCCAGGGGACAGCGAACACCGGGGAGCTGTTTTTT,CASSQGTANTGELFF
TRBJ2-3,NA,TRBV13,NA,TGCACCTCCTCGGGGCCCTCCCAGAATACGCAGTATTTT,CTSSGPSQNTQYF
TRBJ1-2,TRBD1,TRBV5-6,NA,TGTGCCAGCAGCCGTACCGACAGGGGCCTCTATGGCTACACCTTC,CASSRTDRGLYGYTF
TRBJ2-2,NA,TRBV20-1,NA,TGCAGTGCCACAAAGGGGCTGAAGGACACCGGGGAGCTGTTTTTT,CSATKGLKDTGELFF
TRBJ2-7,NA,TRBV29-1,medium-sized,TGCAGCGTTGAAACCCCCCCGGGGTCCTACGAGCAGTACTTC,CSVETPPGSYEQYF
TRBJ2-7,TRBD1,TRBV6-5,NA,TGTGCCAGCAGTTACCCCCCAGGGCGACGGGGACAGGTGGAGTCCTACGAGCAGTACTTC,CASSYPPGRRGQVESYEQYF
TRBJ1-2,NA,TRBV5-5,NA,TGTGCCAGCAGCTTGCGGGGGGAAAGGAACTATGGCTACACCTTC,CASSLRGERNYGYTF
TRBJ2-1,TRBD2,TRBV11-2,few,TGTGCCAGCAGCGAGACTAGCGGTTCCTACAATGAGCAGTTCTTC,CASSETSGSYNEQFF
TRBJ1-5,TRBD1,TRBV4-1,few,TGCGCCAGCAGTAACGGACAGGTTGGGGATCAGCCCCAGCATTTT,CASSNGQVGDQPQHF
TRBJ2-3,NA,TRBV7-2,NA,TGTGCCAGCAGCTTAGTGGGCACAGATACGCAGTATTTT,CASSLVGTDTQYF
TRBJ1-1,NA,TRBV6-5,medium-sized,TGTGCCAGCAGGTACCAGATGAACACTGAAGCTTTCTTT,CASRYQMNTEAFF
TRBJ2-3,NA,TRBV6-1,NA,TGTGCCATCACCTCAAGTGAGTACCCCTATACGCAGTATTTT,CAITSSEYPYTQYF
TRBJ2-1,NA,TRBV7-6,NA,TGTGCCAGCAGCTCCCTTAGGGCGACCATCAATGAGCAGTTCTTC,CASSSLRATINEQFF
TRBJ1-1,TRBD1,TRBV5-4,few,TGTGCCAGCAGCCAGGGGGGAGGGGACACTGAAGCTTTCTTT,CASSQGGGDTEAFF
TRBJ1-1,NA,TRBV28,NA,TGTGCCAGCAGAGTAGGCGGGGAGAACACTGAAGCTTTCTTT,CASRVGGENTEAFF
TRBJ2-7,TRBD2,TRBV20-1,few,TGCAGTGCGGAGGGGACTAGCGGGAAGTACGAGCAGTACTTC,CSAEGTSGKYEQYF
TRBJ1-1,NA,TRBV10-3,NA,TGTGCCATCAGTGAGTCCAGGGGTATGAACACTGAAGCTTTCTTT,CAISESRGMNTEAFF
TRBJ2-7,TRBD2,TRBV28,NA,TGTGCCAGCGAGGGAGGCGGGGGGTACGAGCAGTACTTC,CASEGGGGYEQYF
TRBJ1-1,NA,TRBV30,medium-sized,TGTGCCTGGAGTGAACTGATGAACACTGAAGCTTTCTTT,CAWSELMNTEAFF
TRBJ2-7,TRBD1,TRBV28,few,TGTGCCAGTACCGGGACAGCTTCCTACGAGCAGTACTTC,CASTGTASYEQYF
TRBJ1-5,NA,TRBV30,few,TGTGCCTGGAGTGTAAATTTATCGGGGGGAGATCAGCCCCAGCATTTT,CAWSVNLSGGDQPQHF
TRBJ2-1,NA,TRBV7-9,few,TGTGCCAGCAGCTTTTCCGGGGGCAATGAGCAGTTCTTC,CASSFSGGNEQFF
TRBJ1-6,NA,TRBV6-5,medium-sized,TGTGCCAGCAGTTACTCGAATTCACCCCTCCACTTT,CASSYSNSPLHF
TRBJ2-2,TRBD2,TRBV6-2/TRBV6-3,few,TGTGCCAGCTCCGCTAGCGGGAGTCCCGGGGAGCTGTTTTTT,CASSASGSPGELFF
TRBJ2-5,NA,TRBV5-1,NA,TGCGCCAGCAGCCGCGGACTGCAAGAGACCCAGTACTTC,CASSRGLQETQYF
TRBJ2-7,TRBD1,TRBV6-5,NA,TGTGCCAGCAGCCAAGATATATCGGGACAGGGATCCCGGGAGCAGTACTTC,CASSQDISGQGSREQYF
TRBJ1-2,TRBD1,TRBV7-9,few,TGTGCCAGCAGCTTCCGGGACAGGCTCTATGGCTACACCTTC,CASSFRDRLYGYTF
TRBJ1-2,TRBD1,TRBV6-6,few,TGTGCCAGCAGTTTAAACTCGAGACAGGGCCTCTATGGCTACACCTTC,CASSLNSRQGLYGYTF
TRBJ2-7,TRBD2,TRBV6-1,few,TGTGCCAGCAGTGTTATCGGACTAGCGGAAATCTCCTACGAGCAGTACTTC,CASSVIGLAEISYEQYF
TRBJ1-2,NA,TRBV6-2/TRBV6-3,NA,TGTGCCAGCAGTTACCTGGAGTCGGATGGCTACACCTTC,CASSYLESDGYTF
TRBJ1-5,TRBD1,TRBV28,NA,TGTGCCAGCAGTTTAGTGTCAGGGGGAAATCAGCCCCAGCATTTT,CASSLVSGGNQPQHF
TRBJ2-7,NA,TRBV6-6,NA,TGTGTCAGCAGGGACCAGGGGGGGCCCTACGAGCAGTACTTC,CVSRDQGGPYEQYF
TRBJ2-7,TRBD2,TRBV5-1,once,TGCGCCAGCAGCCCGACTAGCGGGGGGGAGAACGAGCAGTACTTC,CASSPTSGGENEQYF
TRBJ2-3,TRBD2,TRBV6-5,NA,TGTGCCAGCAGTTTAGGTTCGCCGGGGGGAAGCACATATACGCAGTATTTT,CASSLGSPGGSTYTQYF
TRBJ2-2,NA,TRBV27,NA,TGTGCCAGCAGACTAACTACGATAGGCGGGGAGCTGTTTTTT,CASRLTTIGGELFF
TRBJ1-2,NA,TRBV27,NA,TGTGTCAGCAGCCGACTTTCGGGCGATGGCTACACCTTC,CVSSRLSGDGYTF
TRBJ2-3,TRBD2,TRBV12-3/TRBV12-4,once,TGTGCCAGCAGGACGACTAGCGGGAGGGATACGCAGTATTTT,CASRTTSGRDTQYF
TRBJ2-3,NA,TRBV6-5,NA,TGTGCCAGCAGCTTGGGTTTTGCGCGGGGCACAGATACGCAGTATTTT,CASSLGFARGTDTQYF
TRBJ2-1,NA,TRBV24-1,few,TGTGCCACCAGTGATCAATTCTTAGCATCCTACAATGAGCAGTTCTTC,CATSDQFLASYNEQFF
TRBJ1-2,NA,TRBV28,few,TGTGCCAGCGAGATCGGCACAGCTAACTATGGCTACACCTTC,CASEIGTANYGYTF
TRBJ1-5,TRBD1,TRBV20-1,few,TGCAGTGCCTCTGACAGGGTAGATCAGCCCCAGCATTTT,CSASDRVDQPQHF